This T cell receptor (beta chain) derives from a study of T cell repertoires in aging, cancer and after chemotherapy. Study in general: Six age groups, ranging from 30 or younger to 70 or older, included the donors. Paired samples before and after chemotherapy came from chronic lymphocytic leukemia patients on fludarabine- or bendamustine-based regimens. Findings and limits, study-wide: No conclusions about immunological memory after chemotherapy can be drawn from the repertoire data. Hematological cancer patients had lymphoid organ infiltration that may impair thymic emigration or T cell expansion.

With 6 bases clipped from V and 1 base from J, the junction kept 5 bases outside the gene matches. The CDR3 has 15 residues. As concerns this clonotype: The antigen remains undetermined.

The template was genomic DNA from peripheral blood, not RNA. A mixed TRB-A/B primer pool amplified rearranged TRB by multiplex touch-down PCR. TCRdb reprocessed the multiplex PCR reads with MiXCR, giving one entry per CDR3 protein. Among over a thousand distinct CDR3 sequences, approximately 22% were seen once, and the ten largest hold approximately 41%. Sequencing was performed on blood. V and J are TRBV12-3 or TRBV12-4 and TRBJ2-3; 9 positions match TRBD1. This receptor was identified in a human donor with a blood cancer. The CDR3 protein is CASSYRTGGTDTQYF. For the CDR3, the DNA is TGTGCCAGCAGCTATAGGACAGGGGGCACAGATACGCAGTATTTT.